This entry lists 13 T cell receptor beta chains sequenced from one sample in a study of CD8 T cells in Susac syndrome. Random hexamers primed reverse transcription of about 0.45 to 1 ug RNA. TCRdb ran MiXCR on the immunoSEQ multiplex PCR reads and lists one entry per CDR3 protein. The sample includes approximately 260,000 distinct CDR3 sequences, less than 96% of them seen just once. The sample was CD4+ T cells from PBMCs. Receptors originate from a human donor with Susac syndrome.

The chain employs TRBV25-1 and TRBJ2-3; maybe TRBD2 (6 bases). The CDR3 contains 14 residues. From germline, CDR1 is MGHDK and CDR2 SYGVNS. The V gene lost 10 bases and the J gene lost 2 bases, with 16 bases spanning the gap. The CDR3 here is CATNSGGNTDTQYF. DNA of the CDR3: TGTGCCACCAACTCGGGCGGGAACACAGATACGCAGTATTTT.

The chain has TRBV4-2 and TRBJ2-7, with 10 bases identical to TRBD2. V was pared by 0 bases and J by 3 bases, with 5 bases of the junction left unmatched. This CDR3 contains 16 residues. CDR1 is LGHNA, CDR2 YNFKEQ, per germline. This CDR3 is CASSQDFTSGNYEQYF. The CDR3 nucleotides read TGTGCCAGCAGCCAAGATTTTACTAGCGGGAACTACGAGCAGTACTTC.

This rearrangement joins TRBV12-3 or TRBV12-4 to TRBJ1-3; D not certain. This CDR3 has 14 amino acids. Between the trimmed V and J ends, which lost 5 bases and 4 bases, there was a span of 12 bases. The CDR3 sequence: CASSGISRGNTIYF. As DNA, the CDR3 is TGTGCCAGCAGTGGGATTTCGAGGGGAAACACCATATATTTT.

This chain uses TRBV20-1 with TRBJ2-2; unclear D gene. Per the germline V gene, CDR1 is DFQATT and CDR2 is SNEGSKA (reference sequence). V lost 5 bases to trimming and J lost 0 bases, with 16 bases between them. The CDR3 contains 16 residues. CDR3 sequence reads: CSAPRRSAANTGELFF. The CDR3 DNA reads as TGCAGTGCTCCTCGGAGAAGCGCCGCGAACACCGGGGAGCTGTTTTTT.

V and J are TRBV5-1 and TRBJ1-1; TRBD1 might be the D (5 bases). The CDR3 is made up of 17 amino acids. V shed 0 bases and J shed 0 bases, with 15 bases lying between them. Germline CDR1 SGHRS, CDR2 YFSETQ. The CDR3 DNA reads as TGCGCCAGCAGCTTGGTGGGGCAGGTAGCAATGAACACTGAAGCTTTCTTT. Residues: CASSLVGQVAMNTEAFF.

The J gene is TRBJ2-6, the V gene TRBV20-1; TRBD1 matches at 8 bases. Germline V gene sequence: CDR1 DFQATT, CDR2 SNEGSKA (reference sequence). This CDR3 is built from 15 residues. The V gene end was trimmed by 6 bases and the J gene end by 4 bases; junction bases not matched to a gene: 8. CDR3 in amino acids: CSAPRTGSGANVLTF. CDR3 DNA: TGCAGTGCCCCGCGGACAGGGAGCGGGGCCAACGTCCTGACTTTC.

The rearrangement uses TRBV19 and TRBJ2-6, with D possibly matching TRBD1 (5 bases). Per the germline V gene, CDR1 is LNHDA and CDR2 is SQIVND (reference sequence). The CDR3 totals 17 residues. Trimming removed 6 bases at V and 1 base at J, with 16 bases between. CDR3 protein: CASSENHYRSGANVLTF. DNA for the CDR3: TGTGCCAGTAGCGAAAACCACTACAGGTCTGGGGCCAACGTCCTGACTTTC.

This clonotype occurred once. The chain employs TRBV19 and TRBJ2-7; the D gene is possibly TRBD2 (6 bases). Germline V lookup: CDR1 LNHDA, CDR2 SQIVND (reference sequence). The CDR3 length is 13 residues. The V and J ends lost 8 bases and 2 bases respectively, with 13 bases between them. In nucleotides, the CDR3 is TGTGCCAGTTCGTCGCTAGCGACCTACGAGCAGTACTTC. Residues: CASSSLATYEQYF.

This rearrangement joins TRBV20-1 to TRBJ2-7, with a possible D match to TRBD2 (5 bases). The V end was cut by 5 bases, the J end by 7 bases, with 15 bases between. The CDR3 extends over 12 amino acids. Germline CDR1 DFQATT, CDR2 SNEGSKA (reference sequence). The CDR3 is CSAHPASGEQYF. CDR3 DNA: TGCAGTGCTCACCCCGCCTCGGGAGAGCAGTACTTC.

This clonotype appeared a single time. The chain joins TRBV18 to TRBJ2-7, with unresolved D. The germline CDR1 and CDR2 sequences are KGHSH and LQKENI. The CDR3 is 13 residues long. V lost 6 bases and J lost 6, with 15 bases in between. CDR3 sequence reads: CASSPDSMGEQYF. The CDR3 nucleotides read TGTGCCAGCTCCCCTGACTCGATGGGCGAGCAGTACTTC.

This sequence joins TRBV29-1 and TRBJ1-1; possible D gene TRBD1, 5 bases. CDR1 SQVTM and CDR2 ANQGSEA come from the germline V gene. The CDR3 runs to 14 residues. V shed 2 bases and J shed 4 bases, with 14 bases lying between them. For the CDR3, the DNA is TGCAGCGTTGAACCACGGGCAGGGTTCACTGAAGCTTTCTTT. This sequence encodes CSVEPRAGFTEAFF. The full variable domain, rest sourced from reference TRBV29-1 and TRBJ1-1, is SAVISQKPSRDICQRGTSLTIQCQVDSQVTMMFWYRQQPGQSLTLIATANQGSEATYESGFVIDKFPISRPNLTFSTLTVSNMSPEDSSIYLCSVEPRAGFTEAFFGQGTRLTVV.

The DNA of the CDR3 is TGTGCCAGCAGCCGTCTGGGGACAGTTTTTTTCTCTGGGGCCAACGTCCTGACTTTC. As protein: CASSRLGTVFFSGANVLTF. The chain joins TRBV7-8 to TRBJ2-6, with TRBD1 matching 7 bases. V trimming: 5 bases; J trimming: 0 bases; junction bases outside the gene matches: 13. This CDR3 has 19 residues. In germline, CDR1 is SGHVS, CDR2 FQNEAQ.

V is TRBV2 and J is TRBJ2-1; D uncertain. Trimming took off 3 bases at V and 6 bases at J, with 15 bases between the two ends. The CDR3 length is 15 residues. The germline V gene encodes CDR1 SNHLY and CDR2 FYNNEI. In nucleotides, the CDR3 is TGTGCCAGCAGTGAGTCACTTCTTTGGGGCAATGAGCAGTTCTTC. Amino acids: CASSESLLWGNEQFF. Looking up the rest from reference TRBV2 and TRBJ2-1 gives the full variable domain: EPEVTQTPSHQVTQMGQEVILRCVPISNHLYFYWYRQILGQKVEFLVSFYNNEISEKSEIFDDQFSVERPDGSNFTLKIRSTKLEDSAMYFCASSESLLWGNEQFFGPGTRLTVL.